This TCR beta chain was identified in a study of sequential checkpoint blockade in melanoma. Background on the study: Both treatment sequences were followed by maintenance nivolumab.

The table came from immunoSEQ multiplex PCR; TCRdb's copy has only in-frame clones and leaves some out. The data contain 15,000 to 20,000 clones, roughly 70% of them singletons. Deletions cut 4 bases from V and 6 bases from J, with 12 bases between. Looked up from germline, CDR1 is KGHSY and CDR2 is FQNENV. The CDR3 loop spans 13 amino acids. Treatment of the sample: randomized to nivolumab then ipilimumab (arm A) or the reverse (arm B). Live CD3+CD8+ CD19− CD56− cells were sorted from PBMCs. In this sample, this clone turned up a few times. The sample in question was CD8+ T cells sorted from blood (inferred from file names), obtained from a patient given nivolumab and ipilimumab in sequence. The chain recombines TRBV16 with TRBJ1-2; maybe TRBD1 (5 bases). The origin of this receptor is a human donor with melanoma. The CDR3 loop reads CASSRGAFDGYTF. DNA for the CDR3: TGTGCCAGCAGCCGTGGGGCATTCGATGGCTACACCTTC.